This T cell receptor (beta chain) was documented in a study of OX40 agonist ivuxolimab in advanced cancers. Study context: Patients were given ivuxolimab, an antibody that agonizes OX40 (CD134). Broader study findings: Some nonresponders likewise displayed low normalized T-cell clonal expansion.

Anyone with autoimmune disease history or systemic immunosuppression was excluded. The CDR3 totals 14 residues. Trimming cost V 0 bases and J 5 bases, with 10 bases left between them. Germline CDR1 reads SGHTA; CDR2 reads FQGNSA. Some clones are missing from TCRdb's copy, which holds only in-frame ones; the method was immunoSEQ multiplex PCR. The sample yields roughly 33,000 clones, 65% to 80% seen once. Note on this clone: Its cognate antigen is unknown.

The chain is built from TRBV7-2 and TRBJ1-2; tentative D call: TRBD1 (5 bases). The sample was CD4+ or CD8+ T cells sorted from blood, taken in a trial of the OX40 agonist ivuxolimab. The source is an adult with an advanced solid tumor such as melanoma, head and neck, liver or kidney cancer. For the CDR3, the DNA is TGTGCCAGCAGCTTAGCCTCGACAGCGTATGGCTACACCTTC. Its translation: CASSLASTAYGYTF.